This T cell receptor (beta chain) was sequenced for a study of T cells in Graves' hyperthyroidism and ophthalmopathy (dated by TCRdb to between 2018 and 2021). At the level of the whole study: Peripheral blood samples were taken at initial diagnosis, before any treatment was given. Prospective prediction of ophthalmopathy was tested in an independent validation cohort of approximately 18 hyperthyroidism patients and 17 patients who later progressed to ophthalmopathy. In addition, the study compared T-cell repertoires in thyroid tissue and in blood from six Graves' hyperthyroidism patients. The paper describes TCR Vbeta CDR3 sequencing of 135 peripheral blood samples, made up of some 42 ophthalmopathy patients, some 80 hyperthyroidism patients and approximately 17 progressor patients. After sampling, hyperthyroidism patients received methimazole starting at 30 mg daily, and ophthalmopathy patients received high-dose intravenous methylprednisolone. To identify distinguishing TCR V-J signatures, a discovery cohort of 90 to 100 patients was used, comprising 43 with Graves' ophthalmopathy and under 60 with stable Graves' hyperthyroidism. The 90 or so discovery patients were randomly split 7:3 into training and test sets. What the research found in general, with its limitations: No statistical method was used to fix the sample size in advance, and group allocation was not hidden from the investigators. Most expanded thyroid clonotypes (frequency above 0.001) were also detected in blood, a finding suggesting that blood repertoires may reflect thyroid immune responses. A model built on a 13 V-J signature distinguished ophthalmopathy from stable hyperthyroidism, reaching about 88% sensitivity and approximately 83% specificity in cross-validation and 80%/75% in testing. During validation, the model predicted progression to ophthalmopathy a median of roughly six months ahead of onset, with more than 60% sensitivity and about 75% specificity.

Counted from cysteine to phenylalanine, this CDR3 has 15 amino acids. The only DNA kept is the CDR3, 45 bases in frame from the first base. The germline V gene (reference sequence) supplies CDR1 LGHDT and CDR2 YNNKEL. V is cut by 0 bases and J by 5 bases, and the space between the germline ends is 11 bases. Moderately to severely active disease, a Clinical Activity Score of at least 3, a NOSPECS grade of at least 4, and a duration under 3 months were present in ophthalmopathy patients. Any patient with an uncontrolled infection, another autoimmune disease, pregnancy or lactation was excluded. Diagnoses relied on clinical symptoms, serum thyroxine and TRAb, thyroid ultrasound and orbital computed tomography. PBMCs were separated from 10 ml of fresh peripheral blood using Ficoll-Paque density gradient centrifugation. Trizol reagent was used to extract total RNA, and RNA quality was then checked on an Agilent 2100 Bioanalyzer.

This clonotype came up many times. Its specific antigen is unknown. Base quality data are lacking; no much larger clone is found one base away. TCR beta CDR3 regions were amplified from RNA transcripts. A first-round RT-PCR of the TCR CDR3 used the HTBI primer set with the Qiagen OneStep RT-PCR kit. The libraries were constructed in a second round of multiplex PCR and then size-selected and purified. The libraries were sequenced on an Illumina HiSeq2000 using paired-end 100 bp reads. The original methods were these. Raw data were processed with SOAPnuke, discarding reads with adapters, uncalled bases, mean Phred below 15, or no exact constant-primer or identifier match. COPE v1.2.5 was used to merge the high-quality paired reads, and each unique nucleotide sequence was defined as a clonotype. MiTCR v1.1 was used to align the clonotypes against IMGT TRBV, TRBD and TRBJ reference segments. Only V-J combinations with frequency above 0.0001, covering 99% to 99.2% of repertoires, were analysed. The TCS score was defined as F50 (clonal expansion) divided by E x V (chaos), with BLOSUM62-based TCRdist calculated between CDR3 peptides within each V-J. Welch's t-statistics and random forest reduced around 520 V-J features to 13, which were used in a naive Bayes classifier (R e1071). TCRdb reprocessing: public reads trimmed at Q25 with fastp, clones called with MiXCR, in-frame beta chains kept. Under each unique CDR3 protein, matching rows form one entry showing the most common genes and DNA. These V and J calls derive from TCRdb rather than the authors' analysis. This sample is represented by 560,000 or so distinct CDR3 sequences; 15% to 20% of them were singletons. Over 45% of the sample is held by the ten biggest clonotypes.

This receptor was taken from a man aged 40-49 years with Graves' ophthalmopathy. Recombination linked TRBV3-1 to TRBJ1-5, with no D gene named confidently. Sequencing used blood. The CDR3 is CASSQEPQRDQPQHF. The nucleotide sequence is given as TGTGCCAGCAGCCAAGAGCCGCAGAGGGATCAGCCCCAGCATTTT.